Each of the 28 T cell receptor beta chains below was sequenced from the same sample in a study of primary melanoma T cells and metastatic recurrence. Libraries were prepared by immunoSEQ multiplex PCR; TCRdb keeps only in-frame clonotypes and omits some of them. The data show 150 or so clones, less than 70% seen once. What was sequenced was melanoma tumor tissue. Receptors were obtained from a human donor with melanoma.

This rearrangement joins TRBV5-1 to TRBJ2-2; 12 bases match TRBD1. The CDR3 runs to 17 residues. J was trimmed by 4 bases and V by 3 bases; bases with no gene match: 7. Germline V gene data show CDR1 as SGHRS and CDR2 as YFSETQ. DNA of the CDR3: TGCGCCAGCAGCTCACCACGGGACAGGGGGCCCACCGGGGAGCTGTTTTTT. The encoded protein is CASSSPRDRGPTGELFF.

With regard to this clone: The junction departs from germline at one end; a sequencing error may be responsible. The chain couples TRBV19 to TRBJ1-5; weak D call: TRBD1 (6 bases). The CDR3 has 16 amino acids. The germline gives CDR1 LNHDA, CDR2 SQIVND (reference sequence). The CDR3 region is CANSIAGAYSNQPQHF. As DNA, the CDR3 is TGTGCCAATAGTATTGCGGGGGCTTATAGCAATCAGCCCCAGCATTTT. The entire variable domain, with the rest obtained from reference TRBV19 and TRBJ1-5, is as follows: DGGITQSPKYLFRKEGQNVTLSCEQNLNHDAMYWYRQDPGQGLRLIYYSQIVNDFQKGDIAEGYSVSREKKESFPLTVTSAQKNPTAFYLCANSIAGAYSNQPQHFGDGTRLSIL.

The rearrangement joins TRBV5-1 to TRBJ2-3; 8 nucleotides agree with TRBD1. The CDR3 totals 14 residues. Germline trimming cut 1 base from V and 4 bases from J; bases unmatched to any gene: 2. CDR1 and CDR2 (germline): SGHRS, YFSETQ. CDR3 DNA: TGCGCCAGCAGCTTGCAGGGGGCCGCAGATACGCAGTATTTT. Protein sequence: CASSLQGAADTQYF.

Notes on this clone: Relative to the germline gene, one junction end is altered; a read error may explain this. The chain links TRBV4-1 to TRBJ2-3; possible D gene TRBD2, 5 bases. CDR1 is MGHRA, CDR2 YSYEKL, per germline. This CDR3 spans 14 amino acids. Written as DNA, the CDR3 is TGCGCCAGCAGCAAAGAGACGAGAGGGGATACGCAGTATTTT. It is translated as CASSKETRGDTQYF.

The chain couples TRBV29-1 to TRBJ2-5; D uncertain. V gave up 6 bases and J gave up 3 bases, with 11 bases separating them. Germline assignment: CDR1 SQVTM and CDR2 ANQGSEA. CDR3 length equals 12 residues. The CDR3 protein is CSVGGGEETQYF. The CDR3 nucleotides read TGCAGCGTCGGCGGTGGAGAAGAGACCCAGTACTTC.

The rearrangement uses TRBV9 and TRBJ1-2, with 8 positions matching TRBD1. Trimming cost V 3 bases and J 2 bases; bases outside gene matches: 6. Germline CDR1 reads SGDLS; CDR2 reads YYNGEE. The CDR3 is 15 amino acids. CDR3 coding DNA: TGTGCCAGCAGCGCAGGGACAGGCCCCAACTATGGCTACACCTTC. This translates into CASSAGTGPNYGYTF.

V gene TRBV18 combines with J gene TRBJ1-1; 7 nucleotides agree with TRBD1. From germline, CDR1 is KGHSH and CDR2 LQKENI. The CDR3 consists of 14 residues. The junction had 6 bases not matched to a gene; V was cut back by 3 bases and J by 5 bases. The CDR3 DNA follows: TGTGCCAGCTCACCCCGGACAGGCGGGACTGAAGCTTTCTTT. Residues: CASSPRTGGTEAFF.

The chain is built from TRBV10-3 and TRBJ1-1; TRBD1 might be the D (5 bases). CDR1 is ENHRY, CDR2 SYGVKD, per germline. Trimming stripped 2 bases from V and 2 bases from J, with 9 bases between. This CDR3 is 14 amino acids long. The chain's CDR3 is CAISERQTNTEAFF. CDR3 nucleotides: TGTGCCATCAGTGAGAGACAGACTAACACTGAAGCTTTCTTT.

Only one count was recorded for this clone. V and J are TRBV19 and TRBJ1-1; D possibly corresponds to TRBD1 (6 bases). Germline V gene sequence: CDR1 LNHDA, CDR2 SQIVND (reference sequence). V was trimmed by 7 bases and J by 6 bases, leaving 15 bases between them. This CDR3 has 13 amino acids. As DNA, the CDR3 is TGTGCCAGTATAAGCAGGGGAAGGGCTGAAGCTTTCTTT. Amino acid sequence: CASISRGRAEAFF.

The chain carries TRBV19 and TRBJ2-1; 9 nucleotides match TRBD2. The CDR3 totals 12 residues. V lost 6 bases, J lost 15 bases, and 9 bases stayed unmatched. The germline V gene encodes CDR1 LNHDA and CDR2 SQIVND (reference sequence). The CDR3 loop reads CASSPGTSLWFF. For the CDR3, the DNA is TGTGCCAGTAGCCCCGGGACTAGCCTTTGGTTCTTC.

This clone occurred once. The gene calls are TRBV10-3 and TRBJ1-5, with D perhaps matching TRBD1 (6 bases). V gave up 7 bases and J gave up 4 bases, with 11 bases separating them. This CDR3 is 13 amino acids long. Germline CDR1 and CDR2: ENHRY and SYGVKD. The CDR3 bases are TGTGCCATCACTGGACAGAGAAATCAGCCCCAGCATTTT. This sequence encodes CAITGQRNQPQHF.

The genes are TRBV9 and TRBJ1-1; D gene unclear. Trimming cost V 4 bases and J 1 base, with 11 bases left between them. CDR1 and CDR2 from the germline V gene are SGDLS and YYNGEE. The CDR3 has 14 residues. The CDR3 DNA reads TGTGCCAGCAGCTCAACCCCAGAGAACACTGAAGCTTTCTTT. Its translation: CASSSTPENTEAFF.

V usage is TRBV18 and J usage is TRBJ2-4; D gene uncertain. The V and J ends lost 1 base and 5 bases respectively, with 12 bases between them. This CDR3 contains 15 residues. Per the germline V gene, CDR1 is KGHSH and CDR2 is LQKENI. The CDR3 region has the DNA TGTGCCAGCTCACCACAGGGTCCCCCCCAAAACATTCAGTACTTC. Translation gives CASSPQGPPQNIQYF.

The CDR3 here is CASSSWDRPNYGYTF. The CDR3 nucleotides read TGTGCCAGTAGTAGCTGGGACAGACCTAACTATGGCTACACCTTC. The chain is built from TRBV19 and TRBJ1-2; 7 positions agree with TRBD1. Per the germline V gene, CDR1 is LNHDA and CDR2 is SQIVND (reference sequence). Trimming cost V 4 bases and J 0 bases; bases outside gene matches: 5. This CDR3 has 15 amino acids. Drawing the rest from reference TRBV19 and TRBJ1-2, the complete variable domain is DGGITQSPKYLFRKEGQNVTLSCEQNLNHDAMYWYRQDPGQGLRLIYYSQIVNDFQKGDIAEGYSVSREKKESFPLTVTSAQKNPTAFYLCASSSWDRPNYGYTFGSGTRLTVV.

The CDR3 is CASNTGWSEAFF. CDR3 DNA: TGTGCCAGTAATACAGGGTGGAGTGAAGCTTTCTTT. V and J are TRBV19 and TRBJ1-1; weak D call: TRBD1 (6 bases). The CDR3 sequence is 12 residues long. The V end lost 7 bases, the J end lost 7 bases, and 13 bases lay between the germline ends. Germline V gene data show CDR1 as LNHDA and CDR2 as SQIVND (reference sequence).

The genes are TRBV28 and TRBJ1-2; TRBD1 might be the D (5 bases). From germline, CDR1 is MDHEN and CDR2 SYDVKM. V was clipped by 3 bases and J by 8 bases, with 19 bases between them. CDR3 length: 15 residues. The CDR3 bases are TGTGCCAGCAGTTTTCTCCGGCAGGGAAGGTCGGGCTACACCTTC. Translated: CASSFLRQGRSGYTF.

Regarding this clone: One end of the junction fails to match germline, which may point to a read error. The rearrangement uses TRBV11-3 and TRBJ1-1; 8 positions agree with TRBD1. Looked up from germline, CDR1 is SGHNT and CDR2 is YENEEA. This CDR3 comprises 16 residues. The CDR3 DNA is TGTGTCAGCAGCCCCTGGACAGGGCCATTGAACACTGAAGCTTTCTTT. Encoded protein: CVSSPWTGPLNTEAFF. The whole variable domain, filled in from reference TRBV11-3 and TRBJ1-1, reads EAGVVQSPRYKIIEKKQPVAFWCNPISGHNTLYWYLQNLGQGPELLIRYENEEAVDDSQLPKDRFSAERLKGVDSTLKIQPAELGDSAVYLCVSSPWTGPLNTEAFFGQGTRLTVV.

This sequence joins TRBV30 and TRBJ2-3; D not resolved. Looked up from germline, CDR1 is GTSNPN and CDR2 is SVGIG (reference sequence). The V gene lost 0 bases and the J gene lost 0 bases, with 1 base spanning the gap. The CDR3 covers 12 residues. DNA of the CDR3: TGTGCCTGGAGTGTTAGCACAGATACGCAGTATTTT. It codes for CAWSVSTDTQYF. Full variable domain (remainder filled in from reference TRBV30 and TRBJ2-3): SQTIHQWPATLVQPVGSPLSLECTVEGTSNPNLYWYRQAAGRGLQLLFYSVGIGQISSEVPQNLSASRPQDRQFILSSKKLLLSDSGFYLCAWSVSTDTQYFGPGTRLTVL.

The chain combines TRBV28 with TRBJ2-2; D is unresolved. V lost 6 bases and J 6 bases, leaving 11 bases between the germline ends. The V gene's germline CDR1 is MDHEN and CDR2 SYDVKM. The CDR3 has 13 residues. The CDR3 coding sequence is TGTGCCAGCAGGGCGTCGGCCCCCGGGGAGCTGTTTTTT. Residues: CASRASAPGELFF.

DNA for the CDR3: TGTGCCAGCAGGGTAGAGGGGGTTAGTAATTCACCCCTCCACTTT. It is translated as CASRVEGVSNSPLHF. The gene calls are TRBV6-8 and TRBJ1-6; D perhaps matches TRBD1 (6 bases). The germline V gene encodes CDR1 MNHGY and CDR2 SAAAGT. The CDR3 is 15 residues long. V lost 6 bases and J 6 bases, leaving 15 bases between the germline ends.

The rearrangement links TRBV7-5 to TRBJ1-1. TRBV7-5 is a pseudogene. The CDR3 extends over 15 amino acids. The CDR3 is CASSPGGNKNTEAFF. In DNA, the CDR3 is TGTGCCAGCAGCCCAGGAGGAAACAAGAACACTGAAGCTTTCTTT.

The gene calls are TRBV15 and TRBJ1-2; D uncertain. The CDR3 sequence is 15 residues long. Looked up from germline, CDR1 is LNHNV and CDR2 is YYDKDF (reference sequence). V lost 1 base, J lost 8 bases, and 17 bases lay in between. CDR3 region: CATSRVRRREEGYTF. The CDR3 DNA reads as TGTGCCACCAGCAGAGTAAGACGGAGGGAGGAAGGCTACACCTTC. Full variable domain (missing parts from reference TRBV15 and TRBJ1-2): DAMVIQNPRYQVTQFGKPVTLSCSQTLNHNVMYWYQQKSSQAPKLLFHYYDKDFNNEADTPDNFQSRRPNTSFCFLDIRSPGLGDTAMYLCATSRVRRREEGYTFGSGTRLTVV.

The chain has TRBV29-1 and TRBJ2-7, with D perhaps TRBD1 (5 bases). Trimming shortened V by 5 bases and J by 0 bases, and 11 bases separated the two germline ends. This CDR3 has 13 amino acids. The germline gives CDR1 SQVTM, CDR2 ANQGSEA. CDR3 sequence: CSVTGQGSYEQYF. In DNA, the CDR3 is TGCAGCGTTACGGGCCAGGGCTCCTACGAGCAGTACTTC.

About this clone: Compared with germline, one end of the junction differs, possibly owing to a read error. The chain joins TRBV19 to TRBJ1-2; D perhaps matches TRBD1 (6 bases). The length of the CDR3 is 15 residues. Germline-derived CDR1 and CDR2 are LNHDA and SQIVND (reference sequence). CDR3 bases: TGTGCCAGTAGTACCAACAGGGACAACAACTATGACTACACCTTC. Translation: CASSTNRDNNYDYTF.

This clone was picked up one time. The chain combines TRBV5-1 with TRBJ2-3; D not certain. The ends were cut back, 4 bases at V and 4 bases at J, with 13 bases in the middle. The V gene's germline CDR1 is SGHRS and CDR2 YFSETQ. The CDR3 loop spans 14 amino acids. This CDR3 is CASSLEKPADTQYF. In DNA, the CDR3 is TGCGCCAGCAGCCTTGAGAAGCCGGCAGATACGCAGTATTTT.

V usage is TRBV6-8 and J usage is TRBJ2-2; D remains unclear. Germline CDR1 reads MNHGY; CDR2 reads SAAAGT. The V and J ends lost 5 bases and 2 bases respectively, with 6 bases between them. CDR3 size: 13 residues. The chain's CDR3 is CASSVTNTGELFF. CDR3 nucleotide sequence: TGTGCCAGCAGTGTTACAAACACCGGGGAGCTGTTTTTT.

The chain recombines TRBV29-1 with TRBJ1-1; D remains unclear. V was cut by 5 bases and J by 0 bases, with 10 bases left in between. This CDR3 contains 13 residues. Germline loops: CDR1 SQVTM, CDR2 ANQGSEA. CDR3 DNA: TGCAGCGTTTCGACGACCGTGAACACTGAAGCTTTCTTT. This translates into CSVSTTVNTEAFF. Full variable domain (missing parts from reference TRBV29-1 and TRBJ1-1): SAVISQKPSRDICQRGTSLTIQCQVDSQVTMMFWYRQQPGQSLTLIATANQGSEATYESGFVIDKFPISRPNLTFSTLTVSNMSPEDSSIYLCSVSTTVNTEAFFGQGTRLTVV.

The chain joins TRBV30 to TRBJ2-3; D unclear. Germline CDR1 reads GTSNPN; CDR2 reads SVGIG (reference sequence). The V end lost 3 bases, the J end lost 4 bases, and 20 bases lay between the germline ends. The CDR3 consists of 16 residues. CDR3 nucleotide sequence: TGTGCCTGGAGCCATAAGGCCCGCGGTCGGGCAGATACGCAGTATTTT. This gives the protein CAWSHKARGRADTQYF.